The 18 T cell receptor beta chains given below trace back to one sample, sequenced in a study of cytomegalovirus exposure and HLA in healthy donors. The study ran its PCR with 60 Vbeta and 13 Jbeta primers. Assay used: immunoSEQ multiplex PCR; TCRdb lists only in-frame clones, some missing. The sample comprises over 70,000 clones, 80% of which are singletons, and around 25% rests with the top ten. Sequencing used PBMCs. Source of these receptors: a woman aged 50 to 65 in good health and CMV-seropositive.

CDR3 sequence: CASSARSGTNGYTF. DNA of the CDR3: TGTGCCAGCAGCGCAAGAAGCGGGACAAATGGCTACACCTTC. The chain employs TRBV7-9 and TRBJ1-2, with a tentative D call TRBD1 (6 bases). The CDR3 has 14 residues. CDR1 and CDR2 (germline): SEHNR, FQNEAQ (reference sequence). Trimming shortened V by 5 bases and J by 6 bases, and 16 bases separated the two germline ends.

The chain is built from TRBV29-1 and TRBJ1-1; 8 bases match TRBD1. In germline, CDR1 is SQVTM, CDR2 ANQGSEA. This CDR3 spans 14 amino acids. With V trimmed by 2 bases and J by 3 bases, 5 bases remained unmatched. Here the CDR3 DNA reads TGCAGCGTTGAACCGACAGGGGCGGACACTGAAGCTTTCTTT. This sequence encodes CSVEPTGADTEAFF.

The chain is built from TRBV7-8 and TRBJ1-1; maybe TRBD1 (5 bases). Looked up from germline, CDR1 is SGHVS and CDR2 is FQNEAQ. The CDR3 is made up of 13 amino acids. V gave up 6 bases and J gave up 6 bases, with 14 bases separating them. The CDR3: CASSVTELAEAFF. The CDR3 coding sequence is TGTGCCAGCAGTGTGACAGAGCTTGCTGAAGCTTTCTTT.

The chain is built from TRBV5-1 and TRBJ1-1, with TRBD1 as a possible D gene (6 bases). This CDR3 has 14 residues. The V gene's germline CDR1 is SGHRS and CDR2 YFSETQ. V was shortened by 9 bases and J by 0 bases, with 15 bases between the two germline ends. The CDR3 coding sequence is TGCGCCACCACAACCGGACAGATGAACACTGAAGCTTTCTTT. Protein sequence: CATTTGQMNTEAFF.

V gene TRBV6-4 combines with J gene TRBJ1-1; D is unclear. V shed 1 base and J shed 0 bases, with 18 bases lying between them. CDR1 is MRHNA and CDR2 is SNTAGT in the germline V gene. CDR3 size: 18 residues. CDR3 sequence reads: CASSDCGVGFGVNTEAFF. As DNA, the CDR3 is TGTGCCAGCAGTGACTGCGGGGTCGGGTTCGGGGTGAACACTGAAGCTTTCTTT.

J is TRBJ2-1 and V is TRBV27; the match to TRBD2 covers 7 bases. V was clipped by 6 bases and J by 7 bases; unmatched bases: 12. The germline gives CDR1 MNHEY, CDR2 SMNVEV (reference sequence). This CDR3 has 15 residues. The CDR3 DNA reads TGTGCCAGCAGCCCTACTAGCGACTTTACAAATGAGCAGTTCTTC. Amino acids: CASSPTSDFTNEQFF.

This clone was seen once. This chain links TRBV6-6 with TRBJ2-3; tentatively, D is TRBD2 (6 bases). The CDR3 totals 15 residues. Germline loops: CDR1 MNHNY, CDR2 SVGAGI (reference sequence). Trimming took 5 bases from V and 2 from J, leaving 14 bases between them. This chain's CDR3 is CASSGSGLLTDTQYF. CDR3 in DNA: TGTGCCAGCAGTGGTAGCGGATTACTCACAGATACGCAGTATTTT.

The genes are TRBV6-6 and TRBJ1-4, with 7 bases matching TRBD1. The CDR3 runs to 12 residues. J gave up 7 bases and V 8 bases, and 4 bases lay outside the gene matches. Germline CDR1 and CDR2: MNHNY and SVGAGI (reference sequence). The CDR3 nucleotides read TGTGCCAGCTTAAACAGGGGTGAAAAACTGTTTTTT. Translating gives CASLNRGEKLFF.

V gene TRBV19 combines with J gene TRBJ1-1; D is unresolved. Germline CDR1 and CDR2: LNHDA and SQIVND (reference sequence). Trimming took off 5 bases at V and 4 bases at J, with 11 bases between the two ends. This CDR3 spans 13 amino acids. The CDR3 sequence is CASSETFGTEAFF. CDR3 bases: TGTGCCAGTAGTGAGACATTTGGCACTGAAGCTTTCTTT.

The chain carries TRBV2 and TRBJ1-5; tentatively, D is TRBD1 (5 bases). CDR3 length equals 16 residues. V was cut by 3 bases and J by 2 bases, with 14 bases left in between. The germline V gene has CDR1 SNHLY and CDR2 FYNNEI. The CDR3: CASSEGRGNGNQPQHF. Here the CDR3 DNA reads TGTGCCAGCAGTGAGGGGCGGGGGAATGGCAATCAGCCCCAGCATTTT.

The chain joins TRBV5-1 to TRBJ2-7; weak D call: TRBD2 (6 bases). CDR1 and CDR2 from the germline V gene are SGHRS and YFSETQ. The ends were cut back, 4 bases at V and 0 bases at J, with 17 bases in the middle. The CDR3 runs 16 residues. The CDR3 DNA reads as TGCGCCAGCAGCCCTGGAGGGGTGTCTCTCTCCTACGAGCAGTACTTC. As protein: CASSPGGVSLSYEQYF.

The gene calls are TRBV30 and TRBJ2-1; possible D gene TRBD2, 5 bases. This CDR3 has 16 amino acids. The germline gives CDR1 GTSNPN, CDR2 SVGIG (reference sequence). V was cut by 3 bases and J by 2 bases, with 17 bases left in between. For the CDR3, the DNA is TGTGCCTGGAGATCCGGACCACGGGGAACCTACAATGAGCAGTTCTTC. Residues: CAWRSGPRGTYNEQFF.

The chain employs TRBV18 and TRBJ2-3, with 9 bases fitting TRBD1. J was trimmed by 3 bases and V by 3 bases; bases with no gene match: 10. This CDR3 region has 17 residues. The germline gives CDR1 KGHSH, CDR2 LQKENI. The CDR3 is CASSPLPGQGLTDTQYF. For the CDR3, the DNA is TGTGCCAGCTCACCCCTTCCCGGACAGGGGCTAACAGATACGCAGTATTTT.

This clone occurred a few times. This chain uses TRBV5-4 with TRBJ2-1, with TRBD2 as a possible D gene (5 bases). Deletions cut 4 bases from V and 2 bases from J, with 13 bases between. The CDR3 extends over 15 amino acids. Germline V lookup: CDR1 SGHNT, CDR2 YYREEE (reference sequence). As DNA, the CDR3 is TGTGCCAGCAGCCCCGGGATTAGTACCTACAATGAGCAGTTCTTC. Translated, it gives CASSPGISTYNEQFF.

The genes are TRBV5-1 and TRBJ2-1; 10 nucleotides line up with TRBD2. Trimming at V came to 4 bases and at J to 5 bases, leaving 6 bases not matched to a gene. This CDR3 has 15 residues. Germline V CDR1 and CDR2: SGHRS, YFSETQ. The CDR3 sequence is CASSDSGGAHNEQFF. CDR3 nucleotides: TGCGCCAGCAGCGACAGCGGGGGGGCTCACAATGAGCAGTTCTTC.

In its sample, this clone was seen a few times. The chain carries TRBV19 and TRBJ1-4; TRBD1 is a possible D gene (5 bases). Germline lookup yields CDR1 LNHDA and CDR2 SQIVND (reference sequence). The CDR3 length is 16 residues. The V gene lost 5 bases and the J gene lost 0 bases, with 13 bases spanning the gap. The CDR3 sequence: CASSSGWGATNEKLFF. CDR3 in DNA: TGTGCCAGTAGTTCCGGCTGGGGGGCAACTAATGAAAAACTGTTTTTT. The full variable domain, its missing parts supplied by reference TRBV19 and TRBJ1-4, is DGGITQSPKYLFRKEGQNVTLSCEQNLNHDAMYWYRQDPGQGLRLIYYSQIVNDFQKGDIAEGYSVSREKKESFPLTVTSAQKNPTAFYLCASSSGWGATNEKLFFGSGTQLSVL.

V and J are TRBV5-4 and TRBJ1-2; TRBD1 agrees at 7 bases. With 3 bases clipped from V and 4 bases from J, the junction kept 9 bases outside the gene matches. This CDR3 is 15 amino acids long. Germline lookup yields CDR1 SGHNT and CDR2 YYREEE (reference sequence). The CDR3 DNA reads as TGTGCCAGCAGCTCTATTAGGACAGGAGTCTATGGCTACACCTTC. Its translation: CASSSIRTGVYGYTF.

Note on this clone: Mismatch with germline at one junction end may stem from a read error. The rearrangement links TRBV7-7 to TRBJ2-1; TRBD2 agrees at 13 bases. This CDR3 region has 19 residues. Germline lookup yields CDR1 SSHAT and CDR2 FNYEAQ (reference sequence). Written as DNA, the CDR3 is TGTGCTAGCAGCCCGATAAAACTTGGACTAGCGGGAGTTCGGAATGAGCAGTTCTTC. Translation gives CASSPIKLGLAGVRNEQFF.